This T cell receptor beta chain was obtained from a study of blood T cell repertoires in COVID-19. About the study: Acute-phase and convalescent COVID-19 samples originated in the United States, Italy and Spain. Sources were T cells, B-cell-depleted T cells, or PBMCs; the material itself was cDNA or gDNA.

In the original analysis: Reference gene primer amplification in the assay estimated nucleated cell counts. Repertoires were generated with immunoSEQ multiplex PCR, while TCRdb's copy carries only in-frame clones and drops some. V, J and clone size are those of that table, while D and trimming were read from the DNA. Of some 220,000 clones listed, 83% are singletons. One Seattle source followed patients from active infection through their disease course. In its sample, this clone was seen once. V was pared by 8 bases and J by 3 bases, with 6 bases of the junction left unmatched. CDR1 is MNHEY, CDR2 SMNVEV, per germline (reference sequence). The CDR3 contains 14 residues.

This rearrangement joins TRBV27 to TRBJ2-7; 11 bases are shared with TRBD2. The TCR sequence derives from a woman aged 25-40 years with COVID-19, enrolled during active disease. The specimen sequenced was peripheral blood. The CDR3 region has the DNA TGTGCCAGCCGGACCGGGACTAGCGGCTACGAGCAGTACTTC. It specifies CASRTGTSGYEQYF.